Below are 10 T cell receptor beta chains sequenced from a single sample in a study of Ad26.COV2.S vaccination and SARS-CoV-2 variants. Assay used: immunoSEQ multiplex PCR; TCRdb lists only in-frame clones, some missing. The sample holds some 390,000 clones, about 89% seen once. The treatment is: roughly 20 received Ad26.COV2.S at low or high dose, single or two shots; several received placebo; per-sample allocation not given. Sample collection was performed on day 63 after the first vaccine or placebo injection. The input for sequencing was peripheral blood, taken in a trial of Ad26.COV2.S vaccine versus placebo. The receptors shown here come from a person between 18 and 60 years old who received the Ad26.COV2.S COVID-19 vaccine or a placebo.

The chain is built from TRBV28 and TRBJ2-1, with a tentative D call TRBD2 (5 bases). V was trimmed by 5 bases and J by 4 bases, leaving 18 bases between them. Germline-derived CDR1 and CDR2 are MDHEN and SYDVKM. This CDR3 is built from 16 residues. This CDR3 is CASSPRAGLGYNEQFF. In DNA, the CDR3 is TGTGCCAGCAGTCCACGGGCGGGTTTGGGGTACAATGAGCAGTTCTTC.

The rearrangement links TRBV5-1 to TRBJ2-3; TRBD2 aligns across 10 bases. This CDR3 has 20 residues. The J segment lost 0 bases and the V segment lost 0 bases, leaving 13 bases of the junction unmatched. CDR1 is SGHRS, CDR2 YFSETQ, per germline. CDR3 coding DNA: TGCGCCAGCAGCTTGGAGGACCGGGACACTAGCGGGGCTAGCACAGATACGCAGTATTTT. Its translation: CASSLEDRDTSGASTDTQYF.

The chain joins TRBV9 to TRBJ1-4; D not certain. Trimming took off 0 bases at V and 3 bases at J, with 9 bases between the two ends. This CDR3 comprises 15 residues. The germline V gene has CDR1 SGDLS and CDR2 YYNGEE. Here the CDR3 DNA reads TGTGCCAGCAGCGTAGTTAACGGGCCTAATGAAAAACTGTTTTTT. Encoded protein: CASSVVNGPNEKLFF.

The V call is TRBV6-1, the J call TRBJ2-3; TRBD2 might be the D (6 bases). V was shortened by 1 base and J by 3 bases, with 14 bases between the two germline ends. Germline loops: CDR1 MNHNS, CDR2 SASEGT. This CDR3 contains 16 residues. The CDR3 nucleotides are TGTGCCAGCAGTGAAGTCGGGGGATTCGGGACAGATACGCAGTATTTT. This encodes CASSEVGGFGTDTQYF.

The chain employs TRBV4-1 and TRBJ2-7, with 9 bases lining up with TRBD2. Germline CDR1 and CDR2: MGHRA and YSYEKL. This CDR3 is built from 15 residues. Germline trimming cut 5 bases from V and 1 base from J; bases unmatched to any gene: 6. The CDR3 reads CASSVHSGRSYEQYF. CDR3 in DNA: TGCGCCAGCAGCGTTCATAGCGGGAGATCCTACGAGCAGTACTTC.

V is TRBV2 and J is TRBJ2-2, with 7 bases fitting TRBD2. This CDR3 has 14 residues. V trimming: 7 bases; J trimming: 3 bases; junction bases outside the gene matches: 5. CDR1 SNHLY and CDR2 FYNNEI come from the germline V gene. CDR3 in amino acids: CASKRAGDTGELFF. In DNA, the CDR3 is TGTGCCAGCAAGCGGGCGGGAGACACCGGGGAGCTGTTTTTT.

The CDR3, as DNA: TGTGCCAGCAGCTTAGCAGAACACTTTTACGAGCAGTACTTC. Encoded protein: CASSLAEHFYEQYF. The rearrangement uses TRBV11-3 and TRBJ2-7; no firm D call. The germline V gene encodes CDR1 SGHNT and CDR2 YENEEA. V gave up 1 base and J gave up 4 bases, with 11 bases separating them. The CDR3 extends over 14 amino acids.

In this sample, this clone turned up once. The CDR3 loop is CASSNRDRSEQFF. The CDR3 DNA reads TGTGCCAGCAGTAACCGGGACCGCAGCGAGCAGTTCTTC. The V gene is TRBV6-2 or TRBV6-3, the J gene TRBJ2-1, with D perhaps given as TRBD1 or TRBD2 (5 bases each). Germline values: CDR1 MNHEY, CDR2 SVGEGT. The ends were cut back, 5 bases at V and 10 bases at J, with 15 bases in the middle. This CDR3 region has 13 residues.

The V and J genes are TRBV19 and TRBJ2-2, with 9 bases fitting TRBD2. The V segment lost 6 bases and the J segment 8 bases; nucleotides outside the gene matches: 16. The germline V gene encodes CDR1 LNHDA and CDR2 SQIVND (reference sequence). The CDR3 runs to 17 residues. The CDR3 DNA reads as TGTGCCAGTAGCACAATAGCGGGAGTGTCTAATCCTGGGGAGCTGTTTTTT. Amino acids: CASSTIAGVSNPGELFF.

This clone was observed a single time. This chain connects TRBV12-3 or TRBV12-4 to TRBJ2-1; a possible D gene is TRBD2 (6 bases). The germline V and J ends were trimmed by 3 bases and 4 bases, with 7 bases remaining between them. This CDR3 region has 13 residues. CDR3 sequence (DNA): TGTGCCAGCAGTTTGCGGGGTTACAATGAGCAGTTCTTC. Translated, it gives CASSLRGYNEQFF.